This TCR beta chain came from a study of shared clonotypes between healthy human individuals. Study context: CD8 memory received one plate per donor, CD8 naive two, CD4 memory three and CD4 naive three. The study, taken as a whole, reports: Clonotypes shared by all four sorted-subset donors had higher generation probabilities than non-shared clonotypes.

The V and J ends lost 3 bases and 8 bases, in that order; junction bases with no gene match: 10. The germline V gene has CDR1 SGHRS and CDR2 YFSETQ. The CDR3 sequence is 15 residues long. Naive-designated CD8 cells lacked CD45RO, were positively enriched for CCR7, and omitted terminally differentiated effector memory CD45RA+ cells. There were no recent acute infections or vaccinations among the donors, who were healthy HIV-negative adults. Every contributor of samples was a Caucasian grown-up residing in Nashville, Tennessee. TCRdb keeps only in-frame clones here, not all; method: immunoSEQ multiplex PCR. The sample consists of approximately 600,000 clones, 85% to 95% of them appearing once. This clone has only one observation. No antigen is known for it.

The material sequenced was naive CD8+ T cells sorted from blood. The J gene is TRBJ1-2, the V gene TRBV5-1, with TRBD1 matching over 10 bases. The clonotype comes from a woman aged 25-40 years in good health. In nucleotides, the CDR3 is TGCGCCAGCAGCTCCTGGACAGGGGGTCAGGGCGGCTACACCTTC. This codes for CASSSWTGGQGGYTF.